This entry is about one T cell receptor beta chain. In the authors' workflow: Nucleated cell counts were estimated from reference gene primer amplification. The assay was immunoSEQ multiplex PCR, and TCRdb's table has in-frame clones only and misses some. That table supplies the V and J calls and clone size; D and trimming were determined from the DNA. The sample contains 100,000 or so clones, approximately 90% of which appear only once. This sample was taken from a study of blood T cell repertoires in COVID-19. In the study overall: COVID-19 samples from acute and convalescent phases originated in the United States, Italy and Spain.

Germline CDR1 reads SGHAT; CDR2 reads FQNNGV. The CDR3 is made up of 15 amino acids. V dropped 1 base and J dropped 2 bases, with 9 bases sitting between them. The sequencing input was peripheral blood. The chain employs TRBV11-2 and TRBJ2-1; D is uncertain. The receptor was isolated from a man aged 50-59 years with acute or convalescent COVID-19. CDR3 sequence: CASSLGSRPYNEQFF. Here the CDR3 DNA reads TGTGCCAGCAGCTTAGGTAGCAGACCCTACAATGAGCAGTTCTTC.